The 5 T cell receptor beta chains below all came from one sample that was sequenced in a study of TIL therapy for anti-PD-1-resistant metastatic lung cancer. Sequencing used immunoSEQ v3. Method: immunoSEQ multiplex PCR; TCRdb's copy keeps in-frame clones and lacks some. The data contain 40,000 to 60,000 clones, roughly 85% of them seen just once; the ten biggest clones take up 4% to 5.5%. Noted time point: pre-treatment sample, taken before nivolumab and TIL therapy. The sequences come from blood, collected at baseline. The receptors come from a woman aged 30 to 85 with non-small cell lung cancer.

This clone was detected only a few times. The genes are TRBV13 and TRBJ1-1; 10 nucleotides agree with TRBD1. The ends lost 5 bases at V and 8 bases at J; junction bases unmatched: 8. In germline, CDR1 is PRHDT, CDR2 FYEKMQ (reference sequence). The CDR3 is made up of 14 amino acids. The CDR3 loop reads CASSGRTGGTEAFF. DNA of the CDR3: TGTGCCAGCAGCGGAAGGACAGGGGGTACGGAAGCTTTCTTT.

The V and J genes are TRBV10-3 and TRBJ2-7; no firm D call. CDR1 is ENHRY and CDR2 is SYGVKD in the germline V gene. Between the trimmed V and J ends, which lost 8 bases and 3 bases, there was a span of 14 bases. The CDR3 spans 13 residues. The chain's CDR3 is CAIGTDGGYEQYF. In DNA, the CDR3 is TGTGCCATCGGCACGGACGGCGGCTACGAGCAGTACTTC.

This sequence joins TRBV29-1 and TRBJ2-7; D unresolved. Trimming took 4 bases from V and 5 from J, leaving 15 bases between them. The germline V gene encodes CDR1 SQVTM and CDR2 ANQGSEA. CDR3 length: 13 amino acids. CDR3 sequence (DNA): TGCAGCGTTGTGCTGGTAGATACCAACGAGCAGTACTTC. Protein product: CSVVLVDTNEQYF.

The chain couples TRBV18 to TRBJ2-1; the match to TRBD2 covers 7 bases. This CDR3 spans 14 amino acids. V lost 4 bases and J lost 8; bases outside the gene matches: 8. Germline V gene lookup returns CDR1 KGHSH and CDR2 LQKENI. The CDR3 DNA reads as TGTGCCAGCTCACTCGCGGGAGTGAGGGATGAGCAGTTCTTC. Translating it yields CASSLAGVRDEQFF.

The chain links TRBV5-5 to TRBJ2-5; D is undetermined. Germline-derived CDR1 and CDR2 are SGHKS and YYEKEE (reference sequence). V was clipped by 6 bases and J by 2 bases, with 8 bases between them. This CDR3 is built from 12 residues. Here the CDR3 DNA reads TGTGCCAGCATCCTAGATCAAGAGACCCAGTACTTC. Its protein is CASILDQETQYF. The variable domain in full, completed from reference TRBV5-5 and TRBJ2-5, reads DAGVTQSPTHLIKTRGQQVTLRCSPISGHKSVSWYQQVLGQGPQFIFQYYEKEERGRGNFPDRFSARQFPNYSSELNVNALLLGDSALYLCASILDQETQYFGPGTRLLVL.